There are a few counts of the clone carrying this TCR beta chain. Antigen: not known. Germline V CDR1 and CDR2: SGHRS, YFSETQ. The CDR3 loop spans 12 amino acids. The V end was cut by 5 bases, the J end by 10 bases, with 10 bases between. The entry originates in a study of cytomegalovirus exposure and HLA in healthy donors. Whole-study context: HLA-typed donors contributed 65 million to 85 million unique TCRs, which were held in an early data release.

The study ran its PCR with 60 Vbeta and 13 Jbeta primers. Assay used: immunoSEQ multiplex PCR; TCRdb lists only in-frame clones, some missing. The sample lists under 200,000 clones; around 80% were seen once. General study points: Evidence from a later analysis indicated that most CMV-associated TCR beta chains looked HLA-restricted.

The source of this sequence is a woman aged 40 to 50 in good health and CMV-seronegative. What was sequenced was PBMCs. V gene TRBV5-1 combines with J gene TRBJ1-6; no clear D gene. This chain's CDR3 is CASRASGSPLHF. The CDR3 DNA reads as TGCGCCAGCAGGGCTTCGGGGTCACCCCTCCACTTT.